This TCR beta chain was sequenced for a study of beta chain features in type 1 diabetes. Overall study findings and caveats: In all four CD4+ subsets, TCRB CDR3 length was significantly, moderately reduced in type 1 diabetes.

Details on this clone: Antigen: not known.

Between the trimmed V and J ends, which lost 6 bases and 5 bases, there was a span of 19 bases. The CDR3 covers 14 residues. Germline CDR1 and CDR2: SQVTM and ANQGSEA. Sequencing targeted expressed TCRB transcripts, as all isolated RNA had been reverse transcribed. Generated by immunoSEQ multiplex PCR, the TCRdb table keeps only in-frame clones and is missing some. The sample lists approximately 260,000 clones, 20% to 25% occurring once. This chain joins TRBV29-1 and TRBJ1-1, with a tentative D call TRBD1 (6 bases). The sequence derives from a woman aged 30 to 39 with type 1 diabetes. Material for sequencing was naive CD4+ T cells from blood. In DNA, the CDR3 is TGCAGCGTGTTAACAGGGAATTGGGGGACTGAAGCTTTCTTT. The encoded protein is CSVLTGNWGTEAFF.